This TCR beta chain was recovered during a study of T cell responses to AZD1222 COVID-19 vaccine. This clone was seen only once. Some clones are missing from TCRdb's copy, which holds only in-frame ones; the method was immunoSEQ multiplex PCR. The sample includes roughly 160,000 clones, 85% to 90% of them seen just once. The length of the CDR3 is 15 residues. Germline V gene lookup returns CDR1 SGHAT and CDR2 FQNNGV. The germline V and J ends were trimmed by 1 base and 3 bases, with 10 bases remaining between them. The chain links TRBV11-2 to TRBJ1-3, with D possibly being TRBD1 (6 bases). The receptor was derived from an adult who received the AZD1222 COVID-19 vaccine. The sample consisted of peripheral blood, taken 28 days after the second AZD1222 dose. For the CDR3, the DNA is TGTGCCAGCAGCTTAGGAGGGGGGTATGGAAACACCATATATTTT. Protein product: CASSLGGGYGNTIYF.